Listed here is a single T cell receptor (beta chain). The record originates from a study of shared clonotypes between healthy human individuals. Study-wide context: Plates per donor: three CD4 naive, three CD4 memory, two CD8 naive, one CD8 memory.

The V segment lost 6 bases and the J segment 7 bases; nucleotides outside the gene matches: 6. The CDR3 has 14 amino acids. The V gene's germline CDR1 is MNHEY and CDR2 SMNVEV (reference sequence). As originally analysed: Quality scores were absent from the junction-only immunoSEQ sequences, so filtering differed. Only in-frame clones appear in the TCRdb table, and some are missing; sequencing was by immunoSEQ multiplex PCR. That table furnishes V, J and clone size, whereas the DNA furnished D and trimming. The data hold 1.5 million to 2.5 million clones, with approximately 95% observed a single time. Naive CD8 cells, CD45RO-negative and positively selected for CCR7, excluded terminally differentiated effector memory CD45RA+ cells. The study enrolled healthy HIV-negative adults without recent acute infections or vaccinations as donors.

The TCR was taken from a man younger than 35 in good health. Material for sequencing was naive CD8+ T cells sorted from blood. This sequence joins TRBV27 and TRBJ1-2, with 12 bases lining up with TRBD1. The CDR3 DNA sequence: TGTGCCAGCAGCCAGGGACAGGGGGCGGTTGGCTACACCTTC. This sequence encodes CASSQGQGAVGYTF.